Listed below are T cell receptor beta chains from one sample, sequenced in a study of shared clonotypes between healthy human individuals. Clones were read by immunoSEQ multiplex PCR, and TCRdb kept only the in-frame ones, dropping some. The table lists 650,000 to 800,000 clones, 72% of them singletons. Sequencing input: memory CD4+ T cells sorted from blood. The receptors were sampled from a woman between 25 and 40 years old in good health. The CDR3 runs from the conserved cysteine through the conserved F or W. The order of the fields is V gene, J gene, CDR3 protein.

v_call: TRBV6-5; j_call: TRBJ1-2; cdr3_aa: CASSLDRFYGYTF
v_call: TRBV15; j_call: TRBJ2-1; cdr3_aa: CATISGTSGSINEQFF
v_call: TRBV30; j_call: TRBJ1-2; cdr3_aa: CAWSVSGYPSYTF
v_call: TRBV15; j_call: TRBJ1-2; cdr3_aa: CATSSHRENYGYTF
v_call: TRBV18; j_call: TRBJ2-5; cdr3_aa: CASSPRGSSQETQYF
v_call: TRBV19; j_call: TRBJ1-5; cdr3_aa: CASSIFGSHQPQHF
v_call: TRBV19; j_call: .; cdr3_aa: CASSRTGLGYEQYF
v_call: TRBV2; j_call: TRBJ2-1; cdr3_aa: CATKYRESNEQFF
v_call: TRBV27; j_call: TRBJ2-5; cdr3_aa: CASSSDRGWETQYF
v_call: TRBV28; j_call: TRBJ1-2; cdr3_aa: CASIWAGGARGYTF
v_call: TRBV5-4; j_call: TRBJ2-7; cdr3_aa: CASSLAPLSYEQYF
v_call: TRBV19; j_call: TRBJ1-1; cdr3_aa: CASGRGYGPEAFF
v_call: TRBV30; j_call: TRBJ1-5; cdr3_aa: CAWAHHHNQPQHF